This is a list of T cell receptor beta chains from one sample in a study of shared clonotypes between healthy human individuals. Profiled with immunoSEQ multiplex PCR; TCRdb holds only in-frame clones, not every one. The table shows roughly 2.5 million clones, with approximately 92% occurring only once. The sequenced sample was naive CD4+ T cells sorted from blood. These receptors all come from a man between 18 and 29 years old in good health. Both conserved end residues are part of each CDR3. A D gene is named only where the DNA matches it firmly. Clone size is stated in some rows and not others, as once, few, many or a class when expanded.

TGTGCCAGCAGCCCAGCCCAAGCGTCCTACGAGCAGTACTTC	CASSPAQASYEQYF	-	once	TRBJ2-7	TRBV7-2
TGTGCCAGCAGCACACGGCAGGGACTTCTCTCTGGAAACACCATATATTTT	CASSTRQGLLSGNTIYF	-	-	TRBJ1-3	TRBV21-1
TGTGCCACCCGGAGGGACAGGGCCTCCTACGAGCAGTACTTC	CATRRDRASYEQYF	TRBD1	-	TRBJ2-7	TRBV19
TGTGCCAGCAGTCTCCAGGAGAACACTGAAGCTTTCTTT	CASSLQENTEAFF	-	-	TRBJ1-1	TRBV6-5
TGTGCCTGGAGTGAGGGGTGGGGCAATCAGCCCCAGCATTTT	CAWSEGWGNQPQHF	-	-	TRBJ1-5	TRBV30
TGTGCCAGCCGACCCGGGACAGGGTTGGCCTATGAGCAGTTCTTC	CASRPGTGLAYEQFF	TRBD1	once	TRBJ2-1	TRBV28
TGCGCCAGCAGCTTGGACAGTACCTTCTCCTACGAGCAGTACTTC	CASSLDSTFSYEQYF	-	-	TRBJ2-7	TRBV5-1
TGTGCCAGCTCACCACCCCTGGCAGGGGGCCCCACGAACACTGAAGCTTTCTTT	CASSPPLAGGPTNTEAFF	TRBD1	-	TRBJ1-1	TRBV18
TGCGCCAGCAGTGAAAGTGGACAGTCCCCCAAAAACATTCAGTACTTC	CASSESGQSPKNIQYF	-	-	TRBJ2-4	TRBV10-1
TGTGCCAGCAGTGGCCGGACGCGGGAGTTCTTC	CASSGRTREFF	-	-	TRBJ2-1	TRBV28
TGTGCCAGTAGTACCTTCCTGGGGGCCTATCAGCCCCAGCATTTT	CASSTFLGAYQPQHF	-	-	TRBJ1-5	TRBV19
TGTGCCACCAGCAGAGACCCTGATTTCTACGGGACATCCAAGAACTATGGCTACACCTTC	CATSRDPDFYGTSKNYGYTF	-	-	TRBJ1-2	TRBV15
TGTGCCAGCAGCCTCGCGGACAGGGCGGGCACTGAAGCTTTCTTT	CASSLADRAGTEAFF	TRBD1	few	TRBJ1-1	TRBV9
TGTGCCATCAGTGAGGCCGTGAACACTGAAGCTTTCTTT	CAISEAVNTEAFF	-	-	TRBJ1-1	TRBV10-3
TGTGCCAGCAGCAAGGGGCCGGGACAGGGGGAGCAGTACTTC	CASSKGPGQGEQYF	TRBD1	-	TRBJ2-7	TRBV11-3
TGTGCCAGCAGCTACACGGCAGCGACTAACTATGGCTACACCTTC	CASSYTAATNYGYTF	-	-	TRBJ1-2	TRBV6-6
TGTGCCAGCAGTGCAGGGGGCGCGGGCACCGGGGAGCTGTTTTTT	CASSAGGAGTGELFF	TRBD1	once	TRBJ2-2	TRBV28
TGTGCCAGCAGTGAGGCAGGGTATTATGGCTACACCTTC	CASSEAGYYGYTF	-	-	TRBJ1-2	TRBV25-1
TGTGCCAGCAGCGCACAAACAGGCAATCTCACCTTC	CASSAQTGNLTF	-	-	TRBJ1-2	TRBV7-3
TGCGCCAGCAGCCGGGACAGGGACTACGAGCAGTACTTC	CASSRDRDYEQYF	TRBD1	-	TRBJ2-7	TRBV10-2
TGCGCCAGCAGACAAACTAGCGGGGGACCCCAAGAGACCCAGTACTTC	CASRQTSGGPQETQYF	TRBD2	-	TRBJ2-5	TRBV5-1
TGTGCCAGTAGAACCGGGACAGGGGTTGGCGAGCAGTACTTC	CASRTGTGVGEQYF	TRBD1	-	TRBJ2-7	TRBV19
TGTGCCAGCTCACCAAAAACGGGAGGGGAGGAGTTCTTC	CASSPKTGGEEFF	TRBD2	-	TRBJ2-1	TRBV18
TGTGCCAGCAGTGAAGTGGGGACAGCAAATCAGCCCCAGCATTTT	CASSEVGTANQPQHF	TRBD1	-	TRBJ1-5	TRBV2
TGTGCCAGCAGCTCCCCCGCGGAGGGGGGAAACACCATATATTTT	CASSSPAEGGNTIYF	-	-	TRBJ1-3	TRBV6-5
TGTGCCAGCAGCCCACCGGGAGCAGCCTTTACAGATACGCAGTATTTT	CASSPPGAAFTDTQYF	-	-	TRBJ2-3	TRBV11-2
TGTGCCAGCAGCCTTGTGACCGGGGTAGGAGAAAAACTGTTTTTT	CASSLVTGVGEKLFF	-	-	TRBJ1-4	TRBV11-2
TGTGCCAGCAGCCAGACTGCCTTTGGGGAGACCCAGTACTTC	CASSQTAFGETQYF	-	-	TRBJ2-5	TRBV2
TGTGCCAGCAGTGACTTCCCTGGGGCCAACGTCCTGACTTTC	CASSDFPGANVLTF	-	-	TRBJ2-6	TRBV6-5
TGTGCCAGCAGCCCGGGGGGTACGCAGTATTTT	CASSPGGTQYF	TRBD2	-	TRBJ2-3	TRBV14
TGTGCCAGCAGTTCTAGATCGAGGCAGTTCTTC	CASSSRSRQFF	-	-	TRBJ2-1	TRBV6-5
TGTGCCAGTAGTAGGGACAGGGGAGCCGAGCAGTACTTC	CASSRDRGAEQYF	TRBD1	-	TRBJ2-7	TRBV19
TGTGCCAGCAGCCACCGCCCGGGGGCTCCTCATGAGCAGTTCTTC	CASSHRPGAPHEQFF	-	-	TRBJ2-1	TRBV7-3
TGTGCCATCAGTGAGTCGACGGGAGGCTACAATGAGCAGTTCTTC	CAISESTGGYNEQFF	TRBD2	-	TRBJ2-1	TRBV10-3
TGTGCCTGGAGGGGGGATGGTGAAAAACTGTTTTTT	CAWRGDGEKLFF	-	-	TRBJ1-4	TRBV30
TGTGCCAGCACCCGGGGGGTTGCCGAGCAGTACTTC	CASTRGVAEQYF	TRBD2	-	TRBJ2-7	TRBV6-6
TGTGCCAGCAGTGACAGTAGGATCAAAAACACCATATATTTT	CASSDSRIKNTIYF	-	-	TRBJ1-3	TRBV6-4
TGCGCCAGCAGCCGGGACAGCAATCAGCCCCAGCATTTT	CASSRDSNQPQHF	-	-	TRBJ1-5	TRBV10-2
TGTGCCATCAGTGATAGACAGGGCGGCAATCAGCCCCAGCATTTT	CAISDRQGGNQPQHF	TRBD1	-	TRBJ1-5	TRBV10-3
TGTGCCAGCAGATCCGGGACAGCCTTGAACACTGAAGCTTTCTTT	CASRSGTALNTEAFF	TRBD1	-	TRBJ1-1	TRBV5-8
TGTGCCAGCAGCTTATATAGGGCTGGGGCCAACGTCCTGACTTTC	CASSLYRAGANVLTF	-	-	TRBJ2-6	TRBV11-2
TGTGCCAGTAGTTCCTTCGGACAGGGTGGTAATTCACCCCTCCACTTT	CASSSFGQGGNSPLHF	TRBD1	few	TRBJ1-6	TRBV19
TGTGCCAGCAGCCGGTGGGGGGCGACCGGGGAGCTGTTTTTT	CASSRWGATGELFF	-	-	TRBJ2-2	TRBV6-1
TGTGCCTGGAGTAGGATGTTCGCAGATACGCAGTATTTT	CAWSRMFADTQYF	-	-	TRBJ2-3	TRBV30
TGTGCCAGCTCACTGTCGGGTATGAGCAATCAGCCCCAGCATTTT	CASSLSGMSNQPQHF	-	-	TRBJ1-5	TRBV18
TGTGCCAGCAGCCCAGGGACAGGGAACCAAGAGACCCAGTACTTC	CASSPGTGNQETQYF	TRBD1	-	TRBJ2-5	TRBV9
TGTGCCAGCTCACCTATGGCGGGAGATCAGCCCCAGCATTTT	CASSPMAGDQPQHF	-	-	TRBJ1-5	TRBV18
TGTGCCAGCAGCTCCCCGGGACAGGGGATCTACGAGCAGTACTTC	CASSSPGQGIYEQYF	TRBD1	-	TRBJ2-7	TRBV13
TGCGCCAGCAGCTTGGACAGCCTGGGTACGCAGTATTTT	CASSLDSLGTQYF	-	-	TRBJ2-3	TRBV5-1
TGTGCCAGCACAGATCTTCGTAATTCACCCCTCCACTTT	CASTDLRNSPLHF	-	-	TRBJ1-6	TRBV2
TGTGCCAGCAGCCCTCCGGACAGGGGCTTATCTGGAAACACCATATATTTT	CASSPPDRGLSGNTIYF	TRBD1	-	TRBJ1-3	TRBV7-3